This T cell receptor (beta chain) was identified during a study of control samples from healthy donors and cancer patients. The CDR3 runs to 18 residues. Germline loops: CDR1 SGHAT, CDR2 FQNNGV. After removal of 1 base from V and 5 bases from J, the junction contained 13 bases not matched to a gene. Libraries were prepared by immunoSEQ multiplex PCR; TCRdb keeps only in-frame clonotypes and omits some of them. The sample records roughly 450,000 clones, around nine tenths being singletons. The V call is TRBV11-2, the J call TRBJ1-1, with 10 bases aligning to TRBD1. This clonotype was sampled from a man aged 35-49 years with head and neck cancer. Sequencing used PBMCs. The CDR3 loop reads CASSLVGPGQGKGTEAFF. CDR3 bases: TGTGCCAGCAGCTTAGTGGGGCCGGGACAGGGGAAAGGAACTGAAGCTTTCTTT.